This T cell receptor beta chain came from a study of blood T cell repertoires in COVID-19. Study details: The United States, Italy and Spain provided the acute and convalescent COVID-19 samples. In each case, the material was cDNA or gDNA derived from T cells, B-cell-depleted T cells, or PBMCs.

Authors' processing steps: Reference gene primer amplification gave nucleated cell count estimates. Using immunoSEQ multiplex PCR, the repertoire was profiled, and TCRdb retains in-frame clones only, with some absent. The DNA gave D and trimming, while V, J and clone size come from that table. The profile shows 150,000 to 200,000 clones, over 70% of them singletons. CDR3 length equals 15 residues. Trimming at V came to 3 bases and at J to 3 bases, leaving 1 base not matched to a gene. Germline V gene sequence: CDR1 MGHRA, CDR2 YSYEKL. Sequencing input: peripheral blood. The chain is built from TRBV4-1 and TRBJ2-2; TRBD1 matches 10 bases. The clonotype was recovered from a man between 65 and 79 years old with acute or convalescent COVID-19. The DNA for the CDR3 is TGCGCCAGCAGCCAGGGGACAGGGGACACCGGGGAGCTGTTTTTT. It translates to CASSQGTGDTGELFF.